The rows below give T cell receptor beta chains drawn from one sample of a study of human T cells and chemical hapten exposure. TCRdb passed the RACE reads through MiXCR, listing each CDR3 protein once. The sample lists 100,000 to 150,000 distinct CDR3 sequences; about 8.2% were seen once. Material: whole blood. The source is a male donor in good health. Some clones in this sample may be carry-over from other donors' samples. Each CDR3 is given with its conserved first and last residue. The order of the fields is clone size, J gene, D gene, V gene, CDR3 DNA, CDR3 protein. A D gene is named only where the DNA matches it firmly. Clone size is stated in some rows and not others, as once, few, many or a class when expanded.

>few|TRBJ1-4|TRBD1|TRBV12-3/TRBV12-4
TGTGCCAGCAGTTTCCAGGGGGCCGGAGAAAAACTGTTTTTT
CASSFQGAGEKLFF
>few|TRBJ2-4|-|TRBV29-1
TGCAGCGGGAGGGCTGAAGCCAAAAACATTCAGTACTTC
CSGRAEAKNIQYF
>-|TRBJ2-5|-|TRBV5-4
TGTGCCAGCAGCCTACAGGGAGCTACTGAGACCCAGTACTTC
CASSLQGATETQYF
>-|TRBJ2-3|TRBD1|TRBV7-6
TGTGCCAGCACCCCCCCGACAGGGGTCACAGATACGCAGTATTTT
CASTPPTGVTDTQYF
>many|TRBJ1-4|TRBD1|TRBV7-6
TGTGCCAGCAGCTTAAGGGACAGGGGCGCAACTAATGAAAAACTGTTTTTT
CASSLRDRGATNEKLFF
>-|TRBJ2-3|TRBD2|TRBV6-2/TRBV6-3
TGTGCCAGCAGTTACCCGAGGACTAGCGGGGGGCCCACAGATACGCAGTATTTT
CASSYPRTSGGPTDTQYF
>few|TRBJ2-5|TRBD1|TRBV27
TGTGCCAGCAGACAGGGGGCGATTTGGAGGACCCAGTACTTC
CASRQGAIWRTQYF
>many|TRBJ2-5|TRBD2|TRBV29-1
TGCAGCGTTGAAGACCTGACAGGGGCCCTAGCGGGAGGACAAGAGACCCAGTACTTC
CSVEDLTGALAGGQETQYF
>many|TRBJ2-5|-|TRBV29-1
TGCAGCGTTGCTCTGGGAAGGCCAGGGGAGACCCAGTACTTC
CSVALGRPGETQYF
>-|TRBJ2-7|TRBD2|TRBV19
TGTGCCAGTACCCCCGGGGGGGGCAAGGACTACGAGCAGTACTTC
CASTPGGGKDYEQYF
>many|TRBJ1-6|-|TRBV9
TGTGCCAGCAGCGTAGAGGCCCTTTCCTCGGTAAATTCACCCCTCCACTTT
CASSVEALSSVNSPLHF
>few|TRBJ2-1|-|TRBV11-2
TGTGCCAGCAGCTTAGCCGACAGCCCCTTGAATGAGCAGTTCTTC
CASSLADSPLNEQFF
>few|TRBJ2-7|TRBD1|TRBV6-1
TGTGCCAGCAGGGACAGGGGCCACGAGCAGTACTTC
CASRDRGHEQYF
>-|TRBJ2-5|-|TRBV12-5
TGTGCTAGTGCCAAGGACGGCGGCCCGGAGACCCAGTACTTC
CASAKDGGPETQYF
>few|TRBJ2-4|TRBD1|TRBV6-1
TGTGCCAGCAGAGGGGACAGGGTCGAATCAATACCTTTAGCCAAAAACATTCAGTACTTC
CASRGDRVESIPLAKNIQYF